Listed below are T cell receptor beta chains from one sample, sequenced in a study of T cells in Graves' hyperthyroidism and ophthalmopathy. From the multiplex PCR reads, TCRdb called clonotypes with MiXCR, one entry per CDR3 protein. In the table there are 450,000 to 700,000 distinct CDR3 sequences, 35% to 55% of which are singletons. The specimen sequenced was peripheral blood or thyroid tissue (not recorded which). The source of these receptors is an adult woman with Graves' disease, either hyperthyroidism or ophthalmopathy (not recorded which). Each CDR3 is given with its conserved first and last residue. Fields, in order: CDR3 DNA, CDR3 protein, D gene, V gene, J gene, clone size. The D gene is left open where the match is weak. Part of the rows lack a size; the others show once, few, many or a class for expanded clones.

TGCGCCAGCAGCTCGACGGGGAACACTGGCTACACCTTC	CASSSTGNTGYTF	.	TRBV5-1	TRBJ1-2	.
TGTGCCAGCAGATACACCGGGGAGCTGTTTTTT	CASRYTGELFF	.	TRBV2	TRBJ2-2	many
TGTGCCATGAGGCCGGACAGGGCCAGGGAGCAGTACTTC	CAMRPDRAREQYF	TRBD1	TRBV10-3	TRBJ2-7	.
TGTGCCAGCAGTCTAGGACTAGCGGGAAAGACCGGGGAGCTGTTTTTT	CASSLGLAGKTGELFF	TRBD2	TRBV28	TRBJ2-2	.
TGTGCCAGCAGCCAAGGATTTGGGATAGGTTTCCAAGAGACCCAGTACTTC	CASSQGFGIGFQETQYF	.	TRBV3-1	TRBJ2-5	.
TGTGCCACTAGCTTGGTCGAGCAGTACTTC	CATSLVEQYF	.	TRBV7-9	TRBJ2-7	few
TGTGCCAGCAGCTTTGGCCCCACTCACAGGGGGCAAGCTTTCTTT	CASSFGPTHRGQAFF	TRBD1	TRBV7-9	TRBJ1-1	once
TGTGCCAGTGCGACAGGGTTCGAGCAGTACTTC	CASATGFEQYF	TRBD1	TRBV19	TRBJ2-7	many
TGCAGTGCTAGTCCCTATGGACAGAGCTACACCTTC	CSASPYGQSYTF	.	TRBV20-1	TRBJ1-2	once
TGCGCCAGCAGCCAAGATCGGACAGGGGGACGGCGTGGCTACACCTTC	CASSQDRTGGRRGYTF	TRBD1	TRBV7-3	TRBJ1-2	.